Sequencing of this TCR beta chain was carried out in a study of shared clonotypes between healthy human individuals. General study points: Sampling covered blood only; tissue repertoires likely differ. Researchers found naive subsets generally carried larger estimated richness than memory subsets.

Naive-designated CD8 cells lacked CD45RO, were positively enriched for CCR7, and omitted terminally differentiated effector memory CD45RA+ cells. The study enrolled healthy HIV-negative adults without recent acute infections or vaccinations as donors. The sample holds one count of this clone. Its antigen remains unknown. Sequenced by immunoSEQ multiplex PCR; TCRdb stores in-frame clones only, minus some. The table lists about 1.9 million clones, 80% to 95% of them singletons. CDR1 is SGHVS and CDR2 is FNYEAQ in the germline V gene. V was cut by 7 bases and J by 6 bases, with 26 bases left in between. This CDR3 has 17 amino acids.

V is TRBV7-6 and J is TRBJ2-3; tentative D call: TRBD2 (6 bases). The sample consisted of naive CD8+ T cells from PBMCs. This TCR was sampled from a young man in good health. Some clones in this sample may be carry-over from other donors' samples. In nucleotides, the CDR3 is TGTGCCAGCACCGGTTTGGCCGGGGGACCTTTCGGGGATACGCAGTATTTT. Protein sequence: CASTGLAGGPFGDTQYF.